This passage covers 22 T cell receptor beta chains from one sample sequenced in a study of monozygotic twins with inflammatory bowel disease. After re-calling the 5' RACE reads, TCRdb lists one entry per CDR3 protein, DNA absent. Its clone listing holds about 210,000 distinct CDR3 sequences. Sequencing used blood. The source is a human donor with ulcerative colitis or Crohn's disease, or a healthy co-twin of an affected twin (not recorded which).

V usage is TRBV4-1 and J usage is TRBJ2-7; there is no DNA to check the TCRdb D call of TRBD1. This CDR3 contains 15 residues. CDR1 is MGHRA, CDR2 YSYEKL, per germline. CDR3 residues: CASSQGTQLSYEQYF.

This chain joins TRBV19 and TRBJ1-2; TCRdb designates TRBD1, a call that cannot be tested without DNA. The germline gives CDR1 LNHDA, CDR2 SQIVND (reference sequence). The CDR3 sequence is 13 residues long. The CDR3 loop is CASWTGRYYGYTF. Full variable domain (remainder filled in from reference TRBV19 and TRBJ1-2): DGGITQSPKYLFRKEGQNVTLSCEQNLNHDAMYWYRQDPGQGLRLIYYSQIVNDFQKGDIAEGYSVSREKKESFPLTVTSAQKNPTAFYLCASWTGRYYGYTFGSGTRLTVV.

The chain joins TRBV5-1 to TRBJ2-3. Germline V gene lookup returns CDR1 SGHRS and CDR2 YFSETQ. The CDR3 runs 16 residues. This CDR3 reads CASSFSTLTSTDTQYF.

The chain uses TRBV20-1 and TRBJ2-1; TCRdb lists TRBD2, though no DNA is available to test this call. The CDR3 spans 14 residues. CDR1 is DFQATT and CDR2 is SNEGSKA in the germline V gene (reference sequence). Here the CDR3 reads CSARLAGVYNEQFF.

The rearrangement links TRBV11-1 to TRBJ2-7. Germline loops: CDR1 SGHAT, CDR2 FQDESV (reference sequence). This CDR3 is built from 13 residues. CDR3 sequence reads: CASSFPGGREQYF.

The rearrangement joins TRBV5-1 to TRBJ1-3; the D call of TRBD1 rests on TCRdb alone, since no DNA is present to check it. This CDR3 has 14 amino acids. Germline V gene lookup returns CDR1 SGHRS and CDR2 YFSETQ. CDR3 protein: CASRRTLTGNTIYF.

The V and J genes are TRBV7-9 and TRBJ1-6; TCRdb proposes TRBD1, but this gene call is untestable without DNA. The CDR3 spans 15 residues. The germline V gene has CDR1 SEHNR and CDR2 FQNEAQ (reference sequence). The CDR3 protein is CASSLVGQGGSPLHF. Combining the CDR3 with reference TRBV7-9 and TRBJ1-6 gives the whole variable domain DTGVSQNPRHKITKRGQNVTFRCDPISEHNRLYWYRQTLGQGPEFLTYFQNEAQLEKSRLLSDRFSAERPKGSFSTLEIQRTEQGDSAMYLCASSLVGQGGSPLHFGNGTRLTVT.

The V call is TRBV5-1, the J call TRBJ2-5; TCRdb gives TRBD2 as the D gene, but with no DNA this cannot be confirmed. The CDR3 runs 17 residues. CDR1 and CDR2 from the germline V gene are SGHRS and YFSETQ. The CDR3 protein is CASSSETSGWYQETQYF.

The chain joins TRBV10-3 to TRBJ1-1; without DNA, the TCRdb call of TRBD1 cannot be checked. Germline CDR1 and CDR2: ENHRY and SYGVKD. The CDR3 is 12 amino acids. Here the CDR3 reads CATGRENTEAFF.

J is TRBJ2-3 and V is TRBV24-1; TCRdb indicates TRBD1, and absent DNA this call remains unverified. The CDR3 loop spans 15 amino acids. Germline assignment: CDR1 KGHDR and CDR2 SFDVKD. CDR3 amino acids: CATSEGGRPTDTQYF.

The genes are TRBV6-1 and TRBJ2-6. The germline V gene has CDR1 MNHNS and CDR2 SASEGT. The CDR3 runs 16 residues. CDR3 protein: CASSDPTGSGANVLTF.

J is TRBJ1-1 and V is TRBV5-6. The CDR3 is 15 residues long. Looked up from germline, CDR1 is SGHDT and CDR2 is YYEEEE. CDR3 loop: CASSLEFRMNTEAFF. The full variable domain, in which reference TRBV5-6 and TRBJ1-1 provide the parts outside the CDR3, is DAGVTQSPTHLIKTRGQQVTLRCSPKSGHDTVSWYQQALGQGPQFIFQYYEEEERQRGNFPDRFSGHQFPNYSSELNVNALLLGDSALYLCASSLEFRMNTEAFFGQGTRLTVV.

The CDR3 here is CASSVPGQGGDTQYF. V is TRBV7-6 and J is TRBJ2-3; TCRdb designates TRBD1, a call that cannot be tested without DNA. The germline CDR1 and CDR2 sequences are SGHVS and FNYEAQ. The CDR3 runs 15 residues.

The rearrangement joins TRBV14 to TRBJ2-2; as DNA is missing, the TRBD1 call by TCRdb cannot be tested. CDR1 and CDR2 (germline): SGHDN, FVKESK. The CDR3 runs 16 residues. CDR3 sequence reads: CASSQVGREYTGELFF.

The rearrangement uses TRBV18 and TRBJ2-5; no DNA is available, so the TRBD2 call from TCRdb remains unchecked. The germline V gene has CDR1 KGHSH and CDR2 LQKENI. The CDR3 length is 16 residues. CDR3 region: CASSPRSADSRETQYF.

The V call is TRBV29-1, the J call TRBJ2-2; no DNA is available, so the TRBD1 call from TCRdb remains unchecked. The length of the CDR3 is 15 residues. The germline gives CDR1 SQVTM, CDR2 ANQGSEA. The CDR3 is CSVQGAGRNTGELFF.

The rearrangement joins TRBV19 to TRBJ2-1. The CDR3 covers 16 residues. Germline loops: CDR1 LNHDA, CDR2 SQIVND (reference sequence). CDR3 sequence: CASSIAGANSYNEQFF.

The chain has TRBV11-2 and TRBJ2-3; TCRdb outputs TRBD1, but without DNA this stays unchecked. Germline loops: CDR1 SGHAT, CDR2 FQNNGV. CDR3 length: 14 residues. This CDR3 is CASSWETGIDTQYF.

The rearrangement joins TRBV5-5 to TRBJ2-1; TCRdb lists TRBD1, though no DNA is available to test this call. CDR3 size: 13 residues. Germline CDR1 and CDR2: SGHKS and YYEKEE (reference sequence). The CDR3 reads CATQQGEFNEQFF.

The chain joins TRBV20-1 to TRBJ2-3; TCRdb outputs TRBD1, but without DNA this stays unchecked. Germline V gene lookup returns CDR1 DFQATT and CDR2 SNEGSKA (reference sequence). The CDR3 is 13 residues long. The CDR3 reads CSALRGNTDTQYF.

The chain couples TRBV7-9 to TRBJ2-3. This CDR3 is built from 12 residues. Germline-derived CDR1 and CDR2 are SEHNR and FQNEAQ (reference sequence). CDR3 residues: CASTPTGDTQYF.

The chain has TRBV12-3 or TRBV12-4 and TRBJ2-5; TCRdb names TRBD1, which stays unverified in the absence of DNA. This CDR3 is 18 amino acids long. The CDR3: CASSLGASGGRGEETQYF.